A selection of T cell receptor beta chains follows, all from one sample in a study of graft-versus-host responses after intestinal transplantation. Antigens for these TCRs are unknown. TCRdb's copy holds only in-frame clones and misses some; the assay was immunoSEQ multiplex PCR. The sample has 100,000 or so clones; 80% to 95% are singletons. Sample: unstimulated CD4+ T cells sorted from spleen or lymph node cells, taken before intestinal transplant. These receptors were taken from a human donor who received an intestinal transplant. Both conserved end residues are part of each CDR3. Fields, in order: V gene, clone size, J gene, D gene, CDR3 DNA, CDR3 protein. D genes are given only for firm matches. Clone size is shown for a subset of rows, as once, few, many or a class of expanded clone.

v_gene: TRBV5-1
abundance: .
j_gene: TRBJ2-1
d_gene: TRBD2
CDR3nt: TGCGCCAGCAGCTCCTCCCTACTAGCGGGGGGGTACAATGAGCAGTTCTTC
CDR3aa: CASSSSLLAGGYNEQFF

v_gene: TRBV6-4
abundance: .
j_gene: TRBJ1-6
d_gene: .
CDR3nt: TGTGCCACCCCAGGGAGGTGGGTTTCACCCCTCCACTTT
CDR3aa: CATPGRWVSPLHF

v_gene: TRBV18
abundance: .
j_gene: TRBJ2-7
d_gene: TRBD1
CDR3nt: TGTGCCAGCTCATCGACAGGGGGCTACGAGCAGTACTTC
CDR3aa: CASSSTGGYEQYF

v_gene: TRBV6-1
abundance: .
j_gene: TRBJ1-6
d_gene: .
CDR3nt: TGTGCCAGCAGTGAAGGGGACAAGCTTTATAATTCACCCCTCCACTTT
CDR3aa: CASSEGDKLYNSPLHF

v_gene: TRBV15
abundance: .
j_gene: TRBJ2-7
d_gene: TRBD2
CDR3nt: TGTGCCACCAGCAGAGATCGGACTAGCGCCGAGCAGTACTTC
CDR3aa: CATSRDRTSAEQYF

v_gene: TRBV5-1
abundance: once
j_gene: TRBJ1-2
d_gene: TRBD1
CDR3nt: TGCGCCAGCAGCTTGGGCCGTGGGACAGGGGGCTTCGATGGTTACACCTTC
CDR3aa: CASSLGRGTGGFDGYTF

v_gene: TRBV7-2
abundance: once
j_gene: TRBJ2-1
d_gene: TRBD2
CDR3nt: TGTGCCAGCAGCTTAAGCTGGTGGACTAGCGTCAATGAGCAGTTCTTC
CDR3aa: CASSLSWWTSVNEQFF

v_gene: TRBV6-1
abundance: few
j_gene: TRBJ1-5
d_gene: .
CDR3nt: TGTGCCAGCAGTGAACTGACAGTCAATCAGCCCCAGCATTTT
CDR3aa: CASSELTVNQPQHF

v_gene: TRBV9
abundance: .
j_gene: TRBJ2-5
d_gene: TRBD2
CDR3nt: TGTGCCAGCAGCCCACGGACTAGTTCAGAGACCCAGTACTTC
CDR3aa: CASSPRTSSETQYF

v_gene: TRBV7-9
abundance: .
j_gene: TRBJ2-3
d_gene: TRBD1
CDR3nt: TGTGCCAGCAGCCCCAGACAGGGTTGGACAGATACGCAGTATTTT
CDR3aa: CASSPRQGWTDTQYF

v_gene: TRBV5-6
abundance: few
j_gene: TRBJ2-3
d_gene: .
CDR3nt: TGTGCCAGCAGCTTGGGGGTACTAGCCGTAAGTACGCAGTATTTT
CDR3aa: CASSLGVLAVSTQYF

v_gene: TRBV30
abundance: .
j_gene: TRBJ2-7
d_gene: .
CDR3nt: TGTGCCTGGAGTGATCCCCAGCGATACGAGCAGTACTTC
CDR3aa: CAWSDPQRYEQYF

v_gene: TRBV5-1
abundance: .
j_gene: TRBJ1-2
d_gene: TRBD1
CDR3nt: TGCGCCAGCAGCTCGGAGGGACAGGGGGTCGATGGCTACACCTTC
CDR3aa: CASSSEGQGVDGYTF

v_gene: TRBV7-9
abundance: .
j_gene: TRBJ2-7
d_gene: .
CDR3nt: TGTGCCAGCAGCTTAGGGGCCTTGTCCTACGAGCAGTACTTC
CDR3aa: CASSLGALSYEQYF

v_gene: TRBV6-5
abundance: .
j_gene: TRBJ2-7
d_gene: TRBD1
CDR3nt: TGTGCCAGCAGACCAGGACAGGGCCCCTACGAGCAGTACTTC
CDR3aa: CASRPGQGPYEQYF

v_gene: TRBV6-5
abundance: .
j_gene: TRBJ2-1
d_gene: .
CDR3nt: TGTGCCAGCAGTTACTCGAGACAGGAGCAGTTCTTC
CDR3aa: CASSYSRQEQFF

v_gene: TRBV27
abundance: .
j_gene: TRBJ1-1
d_gene: .
CDR3nt: TGTGCCAGCAGATTAGGGGGGTACACTGAAGCTTTCTTT
CDR3aa: CASRLGGYTEAFF

v_gene: TRBV5-1
abundance: .
j_gene: TRBJ1-1
d_gene: .
CDR3nt: TGCGCCAGCAGCTTGGAGTCGGGGGAAGCTTTCTTT
CDR3aa: CASSLESGEAFF

v_gene: TRBV19
abundance: .
j_gene: TRBJ2-7
d_gene: .
CDR3nt: TGTGCCAGTAGTGCACAGGGTTTCGAGCAGTACTTC
CDR3aa: CASSAQGFEQYF

v_gene: TRBV2
abundance: .
j_gene: TRBJ1-2
d_gene: .
CDR3nt: TGTGCCAGCAGTGAAGGACAGCGGGGGTCCTATGGCTACACCTTC
CDR3aa: CASSEGQRGSYGYTF

v_gene: TRBV5-6
abundance: .
j_gene: TRBJ1-4
d_gene: .
CDR3nt: TGTGCCAGCACAGCGGCAGGTTTTAATGAAAAACTGTTTTTT
CDR3aa: CASTAAGFNEKLFF

v_gene: TRBV4-2
abundance: .
j_gene: TRBJ2-3
d_gene: .
CDR3nt: TGTGCCAGCAGCCAAGATGTGCTCGGAGGACGGGATACGCAGTATTTT
CDR3aa: CASSQDVLGGRDTQYF

v_gene: TRBV5-4
abundance: once
j_gene: TRBJ1-1
d_gene: TRBD1
CDR3nt: TGTGCCAGCAGCGGTACCGGGACAGGGCTTCTAAGCACTGAAGCTTTCTTT
CDR3aa: CASSGTGTGLLSTEAFF

v_gene: TRBV28
abundance: .
j_gene: TRBJ1-5
d_gene: .
CDR3nt: TGTGCCAGCAGCCCCTTAGATCAGCCCCAGCATTTT
CDR3aa: CASSPLDQPQHF

v_gene: TRBV19
abundance: .
j_gene: TRBJ2-3
d_gene: .
CDR3nt: TGTGCCAGTAGTGCGCCTCGAGGCGGCCCACGCACAGATACGCAGTATTTT
CDR3aa: CASSAPRGGPRTDTQYF

v_gene: TRBV7-9
abundance: .
j_gene: TRBJ2-7
d_gene: .
CDR3nt: TGTGCCAGCAGATCGGACAGATACGAGCAGTACTTC
CDR3aa: CASRSDRYEQYF

v_gene: TRBV6-1
abundance: few
j_gene: TRBJ1-4
d_gene: .
CDR3nt: TGTGCCAGCATCTCAAGGGCAGGGAATGAAAAACTGTTTTTT
CDR3aa: CASISRAGNEKLFF

v_gene: TRBV19
abundance: .
j_gene: TRBJ1-6
d_gene: .
CDR3nt: TGTGCCAGTACCCGGGGAGGGATTAAGGATTCACCCCTCCACTTT
CDR3aa: CASTRGGIKDSPLHF

v_gene: TRBV19
abundance: .
j_gene: TRBJ2-1
d_gene: TRBD1
CDR3nt: TGTGCCAGTAGTACGATGGGACAGGGACCGGATGAGCAGTTCTTC
CDR3aa: CASSTMGQGPDEQFF

v_gene: TRBV6-5
abundance: .
j_gene: TRBJ2-1
d_gene: TRBD2
CDR3nt: TGTGCCAGCAGTCAGCTAGCGGGAGCGATTGAGCAGTTCTTC
CDR3aa: CASSQLAGAIEQFF

v_gene: TRBV28
abundance: .
j_gene: TRBJ1-4
d_gene: .
CDR3nt: TGTGCCAGCAGTACCTACAGGGCAACTAATGAAAAACTGTTTTTT
CDR3aa: CASSTYRATNEKLFF

v_gene: TRBV11-2
abundance: .
j_gene: TRBJ1-1
d_gene: .
CDR3nt: TGTGCCAGCAGCTTAACTACAGGGTTACCCACTGAAGCTTTCTTT
CDR3aa: CASSLTTGLPTEAFF

v_gene: TRBV10-3
abundance: .
j_gene: TRBJ1-5
d_gene: TRBD1
CDR3nt: TGTGCCATCAGTGAGGGGGACAGCTATCAGCCCCAGCATTTT
CDR3aa: CAISEGDSYQPQHF

v_gene: TRBV9
abundance: .
j_gene: TRBJ2-3
d_gene: TRBD2
CDR3nt: TGTGCCAGCAGCTTCCCAAGGGTACCTAGCGGGGAAAGGAGCACAGATACGCAGTATTTT
CDR3aa: CASSFPRVPSGERSTDTQYF

v_gene: TRBV11-2
abundance: .
j_gene: TRBJ2-7
d_gene: .
CDR3nt: TGTGCCAGCAGCCCCCGGGAGCCCGGGGAGCAGTACTTC
CDR3aa: CASSPREPGEQYF

v_gene: TRBV18
abundance: .
j_gene: TRBJ2-5
d_gene: .
CDR3nt: TGTGCCAGCTCACCTACACCACCTACGGGGATGGAGACCCAGTACTTC
CDR3aa: CASSPTPPTGMETQYF

v_gene: TRBV6-1
abundance: .
j_gene: TRBJ2-7
d_gene: TRBD1
CDR3nt: TGTGCCAGCATCGGTACCGGGACAGGGGCCTACGAGCAGTACTTC
CDR3aa: CASIGTGTGAYEQYF

v_gene: TRBV6-6
abundance: .
j_gene: TRBJ2-3
d_gene: .
CDR3nt: TGTGCCAGCAGTTCAGTCGGCAGGGGCACAGATACGCAGTATTTT
CDR3aa: CASSSVGRGTDTQYF

v_gene: TRBV19
abundance: .
j_gene: TRBJ1-4
d_gene: .
CDR3nt: TGTGCCAGTAGTTACAGGAAAACTAATGAAAAACTGTTTTTT
CDR3aa: CASSYRKTNEKLFF

v_gene: TRBV29-1
abundance: once
j_gene: TRBJ1-1
d_gene: .
CDR3nt: TGCAGCGTTGAAGATCGGGTGGCTGGTCTAGCTTTCTTT
CDR3aa: CSVEDRVAGLAFF

v_gene: TRBV11-2
abundance: .
j_gene: TRBJ2-6
d_gene: TRBD1
CDR3nt: TGTGCCAGCAGCTTAGGGCAGGGGGCCTCTGGGGCCAACGTCCTGACTTTC
CDR3aa: CASSLGQGASGANVLTF

v_gene: TRBV11-2
abundance: .
j_gene: TRBJ2-7
d_gene: .
CDR3nt: TGTGCCAGCAGCGGAACCTGGGGAGGTAGGAAGGATCGTTCCTACGAGCAGTACTTC
CDR3aa: CASSGTWGGRKDRSYEQYF

v_gene: TRBV27
abundance: .
j_gene: TRBJ1-1
d_gene: .
CDR3nt: TGTGCCAGCAGGACCAGGGGACTGAACACTGAAGCTTTCTTT
CDR3aa: CASRTRGLNTEAFF

v_gene: TRBV5-1
abundance: few
j_gene: TRBJ2-7
d_gene: .
CDR3nt: TGCGCCAGCAGCTTGTCGGAGGTGAGCTCCTACGAGCAGTACTTC
CDR3aa: CASSLSEVSSYEQYF

v_gene: TRBV7-9
abundance: .
j_gene: TRBJ2-1
d_gene: TRBD2
CDR3nt: TGTGCCAGCAGCTTTGCCGGGAGGACGTACAATGAGCAGTTCTTC
CDR3aa: CASSFAGRTYNEQFF

v_gene: TRBV29-1
abundance: .
j_gene: TRBJ2-7
d_gene: TRBD2
CDR3nt: TGCAGCGTTGGGATGGGGGGGGTAGACTACGAGCAGTACTTC
CDR3aa: CSVGMGGVDYEQYF

v_gene: TRBV6-1
abundance: few
j_gene: TRBJ1-2
d_gene: TRBD1
CDR3nt: TGTGCCAGCAATCACGGGACAGGGGACTATGGCTACACCTTC
CDR3aa: CASNHGTGDYGYTF

v_gene: TRBV6-1
abundance: .
j_gene: TRBJ1-2
d_gene: TRBD1
CDR3nt: TGTGCCAGCAGAGACAGGGGCACCTATGGCTACACCTTC
CDR3aa: CASRDRGTYGYTF

v_gene: TRBV5-1
abundance: .
j_gene: TRBJ2-3
d_gene: TRBD2
CDR3nt: TGCGCCAGCAGCGGGCTAGCGGGGGACACAGATACGCAGTATTTT
CDR3aa: CASSGLAGDTDTQYF

v_gene: TRBV5-1
abundance: .
j_gene: TRBJ2-1
d_gene: TRBD1
CDR3nt: TGCGCCAGCAGCTTGAGGGGACAGGGGGCGTTTAATGAGCAGTTCTTC
CDR3aa: CASSLRGQGAFNEQFF

v_gene: TRBV12-2
abundance: .
j_gene: TRBJ2-7
d_gene: .
CDR3nt: TGTGCAAGTCGCTTAGCGGGTGGAGGGCCGACAGACTACGAGCAGTACTTC
CDR3aa: CASRLAGGGPTDYEQYF

v_gene: TRBV30
abundance: .
j_gene: TRBJ2-7
d_gene: .
CDR3nt: TGTGCCTGGAGTGGCGGACTCTACGAGCAGTACTTC
CDR3aa: CAWSGGLYEQYF

v_gene: TRBV5-1
abundance: .
j_gene: TRBJ2-1
d_gene: TRBD2
CDR3nt: TGCGCCAGCAGCTTGGTTCCGGGACTAGAGGCCCCTGAGCAGTTCTTC
CDR3aa: CASSLVPGLEAPEQFF

v_gene: TRBV6-4
abundance: .
j_gene: TRBJ2-1
d_gene: TRBD2
CDR3nt: TGTGCCAGCAGTGAGGGCGGGGGGCCGCCCGAGCAGTTCTTC
CDR3aa: CASSEGGGPPEQFF